The 5 T cell receptor beta chains in this list originate from one sample, sequenced in a study of blood T cell repertoires in COVID-19. Method: immunoSEQ multiplex PCR; TCRdb's copy keeps in-frame clones and lacks some. The table includes some 530,000 clones, 75% to 90% detected once. Sequencing used PBMCs or T cells enriched from blood (not recorded which). These TCRs come from a woman aged 60-75 years who had recovered from COVID-19.

The rearrangement uses TRBV29-1 and TRBJ2-5; D remains ambiguous. The CDR3 runs 13 residues. With 3 bases removed from V and 4 bases from J, the gap between germline ends came to 12 bases. Looked up from germline, CDR1 is SQVTM and CDR2 is ANQGSEA. The CDR3 DNA reads TGCAGCGTTGATCTAGACCTGGGAGAGACCCAGTACTTC. It specifies CSVDLDLGETQYF. The full variable domain, with the rest looked up from reference TRBV29-1 and TRBJ2-5, is SAVISQKPSRDICQRGTSLTIQCQVDSQVTMMFWYRQQPGQSLTLIATANQGSEATYESGFVIDKFPISRPNLTFSTLTVSNMSPEDSSIYLCSVDLDLGETQYFGPGTRLLVL.

CDR3 nucleotides: TGTGCCAGCAGCTTAGGGGGTGGCTACACCTTC. It codes for CASSLGGGYTF. The chain uses TRBV5-4 and TRBJ1-2; TRBD1 is a possible D gene (6 bases). Deletions cut 2 bases from V and 7 bases from J, with 6 bases between. Germline-derived CDR1 and CDR2 are SGHNT and YYREEE (reference sequence). This CDR3 region has 11 residues.

The chain recombines TRBV29-1 with TRBJ2-5, with 7 bases that match TRBD2. The CDR3 spans 15 residues. V lost 3 bases and J lost 4; bases outside the gene matches: 11. Germline V CDR1 and CDR2: SQVTM, ANQGSEA. The CDR3 DNA is TGCAGCGTTGATTGGTTGCGGGGGAGAGGAGAGACCCAGTACTTC. Encoded protein: CSVDWLRGRGETQYF.

The chain joins TRBV12-5 to TRBJ2-7; D might be TRBD2 (6 bases). V was shortened by 2 bases and J by 2 bases, with 19 bases between the two germline ends. Germline CDR1 and CDR2: LGHNT and FRNRAP. CDR3 size: 17 residues. CDR3 nucleotides: TGTGCTAGTGGTTTGCCCCGGGGGTGGGGACTCACCTACGAGCAGTACGTC. This translates into CASGLPRGWGLTYEQYV.

The V call is TRBV24-1, the J call TRBJ1-1; a possible D gene is TRBD1 (5 bases). Between the trimmed V and J ends, which lost 9 bases and 5 bases, there was a span of 18 bases. CDR1 is KGHDR and CDR2 is SFDVKD in the germline V gene. The CDR3 covers 14 residues. The CDR3 bases are TGTGCCACCCGCGGGGCCCTAGGGGAAACTGAAGCTTTCTTT. This encodes CATRGALGETEAFF.